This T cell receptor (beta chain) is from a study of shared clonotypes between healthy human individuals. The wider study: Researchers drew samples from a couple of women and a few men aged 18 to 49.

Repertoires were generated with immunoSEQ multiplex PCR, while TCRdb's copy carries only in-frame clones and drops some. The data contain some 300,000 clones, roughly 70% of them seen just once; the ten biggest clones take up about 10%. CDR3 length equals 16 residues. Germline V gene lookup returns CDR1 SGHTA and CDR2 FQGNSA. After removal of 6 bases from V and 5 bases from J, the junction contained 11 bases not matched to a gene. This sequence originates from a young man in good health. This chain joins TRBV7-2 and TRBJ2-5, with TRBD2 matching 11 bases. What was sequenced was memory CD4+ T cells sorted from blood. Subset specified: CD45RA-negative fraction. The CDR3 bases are TGTGCCAGCAGGTTCATAGCGGGAGGGCCTAGTGAGACCCAGTACTTC. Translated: CASRFIAGGPSETQYF.